The clone carrying this T cell receptor beta chain has just a few counts. Its antigen is undetermined. The sample belongs to a study of beta chain features in type 1 diabetes. Study conclusions and caveats: Whether TCRB rearrangement is influenced by HLA type was left unresolved in this analysis.

The whole isolated RNA underwent reverse transcription, so sequencing captured expressed TCRB transcripts. Method: immunoSEQ multiplex PCR; TCRdb's copy keeps in-frame clones and lacks some. The sample holds around 500,000 clones, over 9.5% seen once. The germline gives CDR1 SGHTA, CDR2 FQGNSA. V was clipped by 4 bases and J by 0 bases, with 13 bases between them. This CDR3 has 15 amino acids. The V and J genes are TRBV7-2 and TRBJ2-7; TRBD2 is a possible D gene (6 bases). The TCR sequence derives from a woman aged 18-29 years in good health. Sequencing used naive CD4+ T cells from blood. CDR3: CASSSGGSGSYEQYF. The CDR3 nucleotides are TGTGCCAGCAGCTCAGGAGGTAGCGGCTCCTACGAGCAGTACTTC.